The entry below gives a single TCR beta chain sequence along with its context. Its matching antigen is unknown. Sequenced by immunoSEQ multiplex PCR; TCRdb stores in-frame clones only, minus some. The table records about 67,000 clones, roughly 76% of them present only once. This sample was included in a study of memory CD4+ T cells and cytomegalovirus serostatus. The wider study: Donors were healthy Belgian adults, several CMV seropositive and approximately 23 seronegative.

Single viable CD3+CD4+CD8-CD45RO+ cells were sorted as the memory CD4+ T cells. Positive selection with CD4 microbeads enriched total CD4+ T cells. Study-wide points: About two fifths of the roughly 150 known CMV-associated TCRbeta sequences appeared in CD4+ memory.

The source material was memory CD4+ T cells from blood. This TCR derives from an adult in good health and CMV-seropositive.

DNA of the CDR3: TGTGCCAGCAGCACCGGACCGGGACTAGCCGGGGAGCTGTTTTTT. It translates to CASSTGPGLAGELFF. The genes are TRBV5-8 and TRBJ2-2; 8 nucleotides line up with TRBD2. Germline-derived CDR1 and CDR2 are SGHTS and YDEGEE. This CDR3 is 15 amino acids long. With V trimmed by 4 bases and J by 6 bases, 8 bases remained unmatched.